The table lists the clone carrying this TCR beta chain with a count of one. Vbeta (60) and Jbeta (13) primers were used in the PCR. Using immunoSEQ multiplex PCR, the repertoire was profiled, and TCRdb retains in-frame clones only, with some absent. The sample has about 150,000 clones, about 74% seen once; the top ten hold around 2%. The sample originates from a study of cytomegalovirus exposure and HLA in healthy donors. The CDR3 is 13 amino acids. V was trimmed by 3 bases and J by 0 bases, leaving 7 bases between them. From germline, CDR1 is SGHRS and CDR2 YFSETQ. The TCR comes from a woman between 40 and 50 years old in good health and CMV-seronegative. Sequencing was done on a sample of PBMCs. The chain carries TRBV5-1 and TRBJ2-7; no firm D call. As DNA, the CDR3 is TGCGCCAGCAGCTCAAGACTCTCCTACGAGCAGTACTTC. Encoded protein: CASSSRLSYEQYF.